This T cell receptor (beta chain) was found in a study of monozygotic twins with cystic fibrosis (dated by TCRdb to the early 2020s). With respect to the entire study: Barcoded libraries were prepared from about 3 micrograms of fragmented DNA with roughly 15 PCR cycles. Data for three of the twin pairs had been reported previously in another context. To gauge how much genetics shapes V and J gene usage, the researchers compared TCR beta repertoires both within and across 16 monozygotic twin pairs who have cystic fibrosis. Made up mostly of children and adolescents, the cohort included ten female and six male twin pairs ranging in age from about 2.0 to 36.4 years, with a median of roughly 9.1 years. Twins were ranked among around 1,000 cohort participants for weight-for-height and FEVPerc (FEV1 disease centile) at the day of blood sampling. General conclusions and limits of the study: The greatest similarity to the co-twin was observed for V gene usage in 13 of 16 pairs and for J usage in 8 of 16 pairs, which suggested genetic constraints. Only a small cohort was studied, and no association of shared CDR3 numbers with age, concordance or disease severity was found. Simpson clonality was generally low (median 0.0095), which suggests a naive-dominated repertoire, and clonality was higher in the most severely affected patients. Sharing of nucleotide-identical clonotypes was significantly greater within monozygotic CF twin pairs than between unrelated CF individuals (P = 0.000026, Mann-Whitney).

The twin pairs came from the European Cystic Fibrosis Twin and Sibling Study Cohort, which recruited patients from 150 to 200 CF clinics across 14 European countries. Both zygosity and CFTR genotype were checked in-house, and zygosity was tested with multiplex PCR across nine short tandem repeat loci. Peripheral blood was taken from each twin, and clinical parameters were recorded on the day of blood sampling. Genomic DNA was isolated from peripheral blood cells with phenol/chloroform and kept in TE buffer at 4 degrees C. Cut back by 2 bases and 0 bases, the V and J ends lie 7 bases apart. Taken from the germline V gene (reference sequence), the CDR1 and CDR2 loops are GTSNPN and SVGIG. The cysteine opens and the phenylalanine closes a CDR3 of 13 amino acids. Kept here is only the CDR3 DNA, which spans 39 bases and is read in frame from base 1. Points on this clone: It lacks a known antigen. There are no base qualities to consult, and no much larger clone falls within one base.

TCR beta CDR3 regions were amplified by multiplex PCR with the immunoSEQ immune profiling system according to the manufacturer's instructions. Sequencing was performed on an Illumina NextSeq system. As for how the authors treated the data: Sequence data were processed on the immunoSEQ Analyzer platform, and clonality was computed as the square root of Simpson's index of productive rearrangements. Similarity in V and J usage was measured by Jensen-Shannon distance, and OLGA was used to compute CDR3 generation probabilities. Shared CDR3 sequences were searched against the immuneACCESS database (August 2020) and VDJdb (December 2020). The table was pulled from immuneACCESS by TCRdb, which kept in-frame rearrangements only. Such tables lose some clones; where checked, under half of the loss comes from unresolved V genes, and the rest has no known cause. V, J and clone size reflect that table, while D and trimming were determined from the DNA. This sample lists about 15,000 clones; 70% to 90% were detected once. In total, the top ten clones hold 1% to 1.2% of the sample.

The chain is encoded by TRBV30 joined to TRBJ2-5; tentative D gene TRBD1, with 5 bases matching. The sample was blood. This TCR was recovered from a boy younger than 18 with cystic fibrosis. The CDR3 in this case is CAWSKGNQETQYF. The nucleotide sequence is TGTGCCTGGAGTAAGGGGAACCAAGAGACCCAGTACTTC.